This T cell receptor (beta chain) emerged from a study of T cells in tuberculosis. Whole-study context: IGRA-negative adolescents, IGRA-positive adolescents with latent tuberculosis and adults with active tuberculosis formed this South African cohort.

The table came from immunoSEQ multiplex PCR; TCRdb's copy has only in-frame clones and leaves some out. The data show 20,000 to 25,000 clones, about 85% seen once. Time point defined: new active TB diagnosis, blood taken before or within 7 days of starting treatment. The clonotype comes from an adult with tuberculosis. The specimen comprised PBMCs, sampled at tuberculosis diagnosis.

CDR3 nucleotide sequence: TGTGCCAGCAGCTTACCTAGCGGGGGCCGGGTCACAGATACGCAGTATTTT. This translates into CASSLPSGGRVTDTQYF. The rearrangement links TRBV5-4 to TRBJ2-3; 10 nucleotides match TRBD2. Germline V CDR1 and CDR2: SGHNT, YYREEE (reference sequence). V was pared by 2 bases and J by 2 bases, with 8 bases of the junction left unmatched. The CDR3 loop spans 17 amino acids.